These 13 T cell receptor beta chains originate from one sample sequenced in a study of human T cells and chemical hapten exposure. Time point noted: pre-sensitization, week 0. Specified treatment: therapeutic diphenylcyclopropenone sensitization with weekly scalp DPC. MiXCR, run by TCRdb on the RACE reads, gives a single entry per CDR3 protein. The sample has more than 250,000 distinct CDR3 sequences; approximately 8.4% are singletons. The sample in question was whole blood, obtained in connection with sensitization to the hapten diphenylcyclopropenone (DPC). These receptors came from a woman in her thirties or forties with alopecia areata. Some clones in this sample may be carry-over from other donors' samples.

There are a few counts of this clonotype. V gene TRBV2 combines with J gene TRBJ2-7; D is undetermined. V gave up 7 bases and J gave up 0 bases, with 13 bases separating them. Germline CDR1 and CDR2: SNHLY and FYNNEI. The CDR3 loop spans 14 amino acids. The CDR3 loop reads CASTGYLFSYEQYF. CDR3 in DNA: TGTGCCAGCACGGGCTACCTTTTCTCCTACGAGCAGTACTTC.

This clonotype showed up just a few times. V is TRBV6-6 and J is TRBJ1-6; D uncertain. The CDR3 has 16 residues. Germline V gene sequence: CDR1 MNHNY, CDR2 SVGAGI (reference sequence). V was pared by 2 bases and J by 11 bases, with 19 bases between. CDR3 region: CASSYNAGGVGAPLHF. The CDR3 region has the DNA TGTGCCAGCAGTTACAATGCGGGCGGTGTGGGAGCACCCCTCCACTTT.

There are many counts of this clonotype. The chain combines TRBV10-3 with TRBJ2-3; D unresolved. Trimming shortened V by 4 bases and J by 2 bases, and 10 bases separated the two germline ends. Germline V gives CDR1 ENHRY, CDR2 SYGVKD. The CDR3 loop spans 14 amino acids. The CDR3 spells CAISVQENTDTQYF. For the CDR3, the DNA is TGTGCCATCAGTGTTCAGGAGAACACAGATACGCAGTATTTT.

V usage is TRBV20-1 and J usage is TRBJ2-7, with 12 positions matching TRBD2. V lost 6 bases and J lost 3; bases outside the gene matches: 3. Germline V gene data show CDR1 as DFQATT and CDR2 as SNEGSKA (reference sequence). This CDR3 is 13 amino acids long. CDR3 in DNA: TGCAGTGCCCAGACTAGCGGGAGCTACGAGCAGTACTTC. Amino acid sequence: CSAQTSGSYEQYF.

This clonotype was seen ten or more times. The genes are TRBV13 and TRBJ2-3, with TRBD2 identical over 8 bases. Germline loops: CDR1 PRHDT, CDR2 FYEKMQ (reference sequence). The trim removed 6 bases at V and 4 bases at J, leaving 9 bases unmatched. The CDR3 spans 15 residues. The CDR3 coding sequence is TGTGCCAGCAGTCGAAGCGGGAGAGCATCAGATACGCAGTATTTT. This translates into CASSRSGRASDTQYF.

The J gene is TRBJ2-3, the V gene TRBV6-2 or TRBV6-3; TRBD1 might be the D (5 bases). CDR3 length equals 13 residues. The germline V gene has CDR1 MNHEY and CDR2 SVGEGT. Trimming shortened V by 8 bases and J by 5 bases, and 14 bases separated the two germline ends. The CDR3 spells CASCREVGDTQYF. The CDR3 region has the DNA TGTGCCAGCTGCAGGGAAGTAGGAGATACGCAGTATTTT.

This clonotype appeared a few times. V gene TRBV12-3 or TRBV12-4 combines with J gene TRBJ1-6; D call uncertain. The CDR3 runs 13 residues. The V end was cut by 5 bases, the J end by 10 bases, with 12 bases between. The CDR3 bases are TGTGCCAGCAGTAAGATAAGCCTGTCACCCCTCCACTTT. It codes for CASSKISLSPLHF.

This sequence joins TRBV5-1 and TRBJ2-5, with 10 bases lining up with TRBD2. This CDR3 comprises 19 residues. The V gene end was trimmed by 4 bases and the J gene end by 0 bases; junction bases not matched to a gene: 15. CDR1 SGHRS and CDR2 YFSETQ come from the germline V gene. CDR3 bases: TGCGCCAGCAGCCAGGACAGGCAGACTAGCGGGCCGTACCAAGAGACCCAGTACTTC. Amino acids: CASSQDRQTSGPYQETQYF.

The CDR3 here is CASSHGLGARVHEQFF. In nucleotides, the CDR3 is TGCGCCAGCAGCCATGGGTTGGGGGCCAGGGTCCATGAGCAGTTCTTC. The gene calls are TRBV4-3 and TRBJ2-1, with D tentatively TRBD1 (6 bases). Germline V gives CDR1 LGHNA, CDR2 YSLEER. Trimming took off 3 bases at V and 8 bases at J, with 20 bases between the two ends. The CDR3 has 16 amino acids.

This chain links TRBV5-1 with TRBJ2-1; 11 bases are a match to TRBD1. The CDR3 has 16 amino acids. CDR1 and CDR2 (germline): SGHRS, YFSETQ. J was trimmed by 7 bases and V by 2 bases; bases with no gene match: 8. The DNA for the CDR3 is TGCGCCAGCAGCTTCGTTCGGGACAGGGGGATGAATGAGCAGTTCTTC. This gives the protein CASSFVRDRGMNEQFF.

The chain uses TRBV18 and TRBJ1-5; D not certain. The V gene's germline CDR1 is KGHSH and CDR2 LQKENI. CDR3 length: 15 amino acids. Trimming removed 3 bases at V and 3 bases at J, with 12 bases between. The CDR3 DNA reads TGTGCCAGCTCACCCAGCGCGGTTGCCAATCAGCCCCAGCATTTT. It encodes CASSPSAVANQPQHF.

This chain connects TRBV12-3 or TRBV12-4 to TRBJ2-1; 14 bases map to TRBD2. This CDR3 is 16 amino acids long. J gave up 8 bases and V 4 bases, and 7 bases lay outside the gene matches. The CDR3 region is CASSSGLAGEYDEQFF. As DNA, the CDR3 is TGTGCCAGCAGTTCGGGACTAGCGGGAGAATATGATGAGCAGTTCTTC.

This chain uses TRBV11-2 with TRBJ1-1; 8 positions match TRBD1. The CDR3 extends over 17 amino acids. CDR1 is SGHAT and CDR2 is FQNNGV in the germline V gene. The J segment lost 6 bases and the V segment lost 4 bases, leaving 16 bases of the junction unmatched. The CDR3 sequence: CASSSAGLGQGAAEAFF. DNA for the CDR3: TGTGCCAGCAGCTCAGCGGGGTTGGGGCAGGGGGCCGCTGAAGCTTTCTTT.